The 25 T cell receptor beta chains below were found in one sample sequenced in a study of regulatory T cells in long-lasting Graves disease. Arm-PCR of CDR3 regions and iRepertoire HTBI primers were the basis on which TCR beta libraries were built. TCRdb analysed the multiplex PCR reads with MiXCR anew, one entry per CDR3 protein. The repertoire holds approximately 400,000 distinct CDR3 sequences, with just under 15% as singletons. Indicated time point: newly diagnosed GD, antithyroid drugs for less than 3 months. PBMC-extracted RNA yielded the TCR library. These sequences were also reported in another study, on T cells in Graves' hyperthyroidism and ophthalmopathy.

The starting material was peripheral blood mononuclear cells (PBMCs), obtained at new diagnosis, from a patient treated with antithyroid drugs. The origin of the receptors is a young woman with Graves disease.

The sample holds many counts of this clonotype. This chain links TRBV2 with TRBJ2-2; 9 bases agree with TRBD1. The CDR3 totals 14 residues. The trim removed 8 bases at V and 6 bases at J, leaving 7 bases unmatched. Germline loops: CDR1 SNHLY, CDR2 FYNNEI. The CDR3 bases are TGTGCCAGCTTAAGACAGGGGGTAGCCGGGGAGCTGTTTTTT. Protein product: CASLRQGVAGELFF.

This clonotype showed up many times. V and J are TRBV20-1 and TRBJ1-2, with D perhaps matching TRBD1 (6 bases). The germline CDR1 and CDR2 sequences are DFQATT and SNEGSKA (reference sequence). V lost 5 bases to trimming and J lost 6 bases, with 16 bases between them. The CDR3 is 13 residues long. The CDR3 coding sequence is TGCAGTGCTGGAAAGGGGGACATCCATGGCTACACCTTC. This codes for CSAGKGDIHGYTF.

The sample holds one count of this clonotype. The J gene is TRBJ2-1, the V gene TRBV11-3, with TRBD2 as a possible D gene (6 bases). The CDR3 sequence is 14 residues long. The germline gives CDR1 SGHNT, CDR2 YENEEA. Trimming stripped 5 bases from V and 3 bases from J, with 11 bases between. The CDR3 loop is CASSLGDFYNEQFF. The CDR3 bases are TGTGCCAGCAGCCTAGGGGACTTCTACAATGAGCAGTTCTTC.

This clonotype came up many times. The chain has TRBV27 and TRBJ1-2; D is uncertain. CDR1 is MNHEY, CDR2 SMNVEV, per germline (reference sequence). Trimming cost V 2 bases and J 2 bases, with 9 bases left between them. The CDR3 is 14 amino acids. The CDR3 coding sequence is TGTGCCAGCAGTTTAAGGGATCCCAACTATGGCTACACCTTC. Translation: CASSLRDPNYGYTF.

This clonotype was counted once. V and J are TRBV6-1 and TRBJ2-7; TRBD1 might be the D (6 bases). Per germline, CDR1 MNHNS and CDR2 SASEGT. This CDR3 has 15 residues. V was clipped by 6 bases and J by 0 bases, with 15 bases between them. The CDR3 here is CASRPHRERSYEQYF. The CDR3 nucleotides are TGTGCCAGCAGGCCCCACAGGGAGCGCTCCTACGAGCAGTACTTC.

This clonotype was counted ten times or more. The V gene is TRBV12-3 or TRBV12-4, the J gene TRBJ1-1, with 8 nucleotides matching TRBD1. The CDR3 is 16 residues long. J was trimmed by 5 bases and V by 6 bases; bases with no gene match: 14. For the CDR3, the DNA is TGTGCCAGCAGAATAGAAGGACAGGGTGGGTGGACTGAAGCTTTCTTT. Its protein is CASRIEGQGGWTEAFF.

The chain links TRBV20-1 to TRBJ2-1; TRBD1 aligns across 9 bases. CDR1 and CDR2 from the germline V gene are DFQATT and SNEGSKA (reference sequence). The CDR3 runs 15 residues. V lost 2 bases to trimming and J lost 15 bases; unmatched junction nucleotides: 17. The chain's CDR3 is CSARPGDRASLPTFF. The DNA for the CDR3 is TGCAGTGCTAGACCGGGGGACAGGGCTTCTCTCCCAACGTTCTTC.

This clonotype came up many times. The CDR3 DNA is TGCAGTGCCCTTTTGCCCCGGCTAGCGGCCACAGATACGCAGTATTTT. Its protein product is CSALLPRLAATDTQYF. This chain joins TRBV20-1 and TRBJ2-3; 7 bases match TRBD2. Germline CDR1 is DFQATT and CDR2 is SNEGSKA (reference sequence). V was pared by 6 bases and J by 2 bases, with 14 bases of the junction left unmatched. The CDR3 spans 16 residues.

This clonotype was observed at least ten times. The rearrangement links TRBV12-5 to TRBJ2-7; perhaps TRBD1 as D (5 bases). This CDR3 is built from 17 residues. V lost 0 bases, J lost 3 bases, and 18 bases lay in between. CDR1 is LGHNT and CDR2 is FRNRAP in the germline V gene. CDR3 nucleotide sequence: TGTGCTAGTGGTTTGGTACGTTTGGGGCAGAACGACTACGAGCAGTACTTC. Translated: CASGLVRLGQNDYEQYF.

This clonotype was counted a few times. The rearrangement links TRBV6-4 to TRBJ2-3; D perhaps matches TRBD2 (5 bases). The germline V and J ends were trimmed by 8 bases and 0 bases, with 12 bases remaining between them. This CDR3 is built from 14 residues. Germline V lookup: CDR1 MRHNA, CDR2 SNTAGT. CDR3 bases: TGTGCCAGCGGCCTGAGGGCCAGCACAGATACGCAGTATTTT. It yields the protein CASGLRASTDTQYF.

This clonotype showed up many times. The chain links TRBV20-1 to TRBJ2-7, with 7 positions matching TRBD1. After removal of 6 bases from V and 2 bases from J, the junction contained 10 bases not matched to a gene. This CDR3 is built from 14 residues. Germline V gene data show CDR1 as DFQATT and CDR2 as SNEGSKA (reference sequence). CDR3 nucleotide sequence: TGCAGTGCCCCGGGACAGTTACTCACCTACGAGCAGTACTTC. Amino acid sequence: CSAPGQLLTYEQYF.

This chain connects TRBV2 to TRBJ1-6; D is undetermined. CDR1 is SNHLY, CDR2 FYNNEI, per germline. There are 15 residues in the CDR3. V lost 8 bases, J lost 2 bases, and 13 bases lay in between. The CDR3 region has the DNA TGTGCCAGCGGACCCCAGGCAACCTATAATTCACCCCTCCACTTT. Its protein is CASGPQATYNSPLHF.

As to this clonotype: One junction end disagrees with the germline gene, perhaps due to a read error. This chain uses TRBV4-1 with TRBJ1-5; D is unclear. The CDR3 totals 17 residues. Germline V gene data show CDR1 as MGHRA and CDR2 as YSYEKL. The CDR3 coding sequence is TGTGCCAGCAGCCAAGAGGTTGAGGCAGGTAGCAATCAGCCCCAGCATTTT. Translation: CASSQEVEAGSNQPQHF.

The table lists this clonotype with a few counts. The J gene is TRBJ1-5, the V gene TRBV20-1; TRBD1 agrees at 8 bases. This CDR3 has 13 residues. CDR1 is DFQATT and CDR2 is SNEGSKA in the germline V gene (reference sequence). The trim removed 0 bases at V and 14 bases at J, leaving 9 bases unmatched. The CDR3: CSAREPAGTGEHF. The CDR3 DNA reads TGCAGTGCTAGAGAGCCCGCCGGGACAGGAGAGCATTTT.

This CDR3 is CSGPGLAGGFITYNEQFF. The DNA for the CDR3 is TGCAGCGGCCCGGGACTAGCGGGAGGGTTTATTACCTACAATGAGCAGTTCTTC. This chain connects TRBV29-1 to TRBJ2-1; 16 bases align to TRBD2. From germline, CDR1 is SQVTM and CDR2 ANQGSEA. CDR3 size: 18 residues. With V trimmed by 7 bases and J by 2 bases, 11 bases remained unmatched.

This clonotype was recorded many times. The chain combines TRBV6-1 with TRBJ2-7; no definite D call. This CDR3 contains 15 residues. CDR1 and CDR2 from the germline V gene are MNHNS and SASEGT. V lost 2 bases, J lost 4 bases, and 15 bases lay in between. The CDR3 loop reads CASSETVWAAYEQYF. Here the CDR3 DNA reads TGTGCCAGCAGTGAAACGGTCTGGGCGGCGTACGAGCAGTACTTC.

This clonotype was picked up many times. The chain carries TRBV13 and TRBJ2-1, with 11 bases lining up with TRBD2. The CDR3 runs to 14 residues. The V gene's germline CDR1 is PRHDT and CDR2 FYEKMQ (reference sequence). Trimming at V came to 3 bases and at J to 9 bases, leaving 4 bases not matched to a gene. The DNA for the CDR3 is TGTGCCAGCAGCTTCTTAGCGGGAGGGTTTGAGCAGTTCTTC. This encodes CASSFLAGGFEQFF.

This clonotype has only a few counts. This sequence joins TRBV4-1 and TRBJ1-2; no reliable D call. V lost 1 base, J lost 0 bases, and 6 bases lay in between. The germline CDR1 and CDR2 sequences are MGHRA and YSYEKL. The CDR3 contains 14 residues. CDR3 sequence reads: CASSQAGANYGYTF. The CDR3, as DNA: TGCGCCAGCAGCCAAGCGGGAGCTAACTATGGCTACACCTTC.

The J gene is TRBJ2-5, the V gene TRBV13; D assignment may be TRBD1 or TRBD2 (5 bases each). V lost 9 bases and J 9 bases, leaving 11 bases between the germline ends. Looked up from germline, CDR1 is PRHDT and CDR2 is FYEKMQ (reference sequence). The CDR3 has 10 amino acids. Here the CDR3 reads CARPVGAQYF. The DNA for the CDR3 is TGTGCCAGACCGGTGGGGGCCCAGTACTTC.

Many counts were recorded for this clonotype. CDR3 in DNA: TGTGCCAGCAGTTCTGGACAGGGCAGACTTGGCTACACCTTC. Its protein product is CASSSGQGRLGYTF. V usage is TRBV28 and J usage is TRBJ1-2, with 8 nucleotides matching TRBD1. CDR1 and CDR2 (germline): MDHEN, SYDVKM. J lost 7 bases, V lost 4 bases, and 8 bases had no gene match. CDR3 length: 14 amino acids.

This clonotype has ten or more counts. The CDR3 reads CASSSPGLAYEQFF. CDR3 DNA sequence: TGTGCCAGCAGTTCCCCGGGACTAGCATATGAGCAGTTCTTC. V usage is TRBV27 and J usage is TRBJ2-1; 9 nucleotides align to TRBD2. Germline V gene lookup returns CDR1 MNHEY and CDR2 SMNVEV (reference sequence). V was clipped by 4 bases and J by 8 bases; unmatched bases: 6. CDR3 length equals 14 residues.

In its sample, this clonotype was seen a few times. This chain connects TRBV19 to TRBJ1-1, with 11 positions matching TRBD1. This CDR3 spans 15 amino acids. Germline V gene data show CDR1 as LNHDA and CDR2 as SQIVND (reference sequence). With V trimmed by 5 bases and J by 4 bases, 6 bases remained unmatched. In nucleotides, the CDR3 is TGTGCCAGTAGTGTCACCGGGACAGGGGGCACTGAAGCTTTCTTT. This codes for CASSVTGTGGTEAFF.

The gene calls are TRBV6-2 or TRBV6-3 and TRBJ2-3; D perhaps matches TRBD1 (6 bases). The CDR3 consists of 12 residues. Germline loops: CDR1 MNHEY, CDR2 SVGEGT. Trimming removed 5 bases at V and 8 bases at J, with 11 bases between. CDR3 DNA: TGTGCCAGCAGTCAAGGGGGAGTTACGCAGTATTTT. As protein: CASSQGGVTQYF.

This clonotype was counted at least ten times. In DNA form, the CDR3 reads TGTGCCAGCTCCCGGAGCCTGACGCGTGGCACAGATACGCAGTATTTT. This sequence encodes CASSRSLTRGTDTQYF. The rearrangement links TRBV18 to TRBJ2-3; D is uncertain. V dropped 6 bases and J dropped 1 base, with 17 bases sitting between them. This CDR3 is built from 16 residues. Germline V CDR1 and CDR2: KGHSH, LQKENI.

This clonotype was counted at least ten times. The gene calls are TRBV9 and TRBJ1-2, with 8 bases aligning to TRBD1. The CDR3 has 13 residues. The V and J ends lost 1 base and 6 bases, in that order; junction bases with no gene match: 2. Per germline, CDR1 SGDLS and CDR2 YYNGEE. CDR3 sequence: CASSVSDRDGYTF. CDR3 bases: TGTGCCAGCAGCGTATCGGACAGGGATGGCTACACCTTC.